Following are 9 T cell receptor beta chains from one sample sequenced in a study of OX40 agonist ivuxolimab in advanced cancers. Here immunoSEQ multiplex PCR was the method, and the copy in TCRdb shows in-frame clones only, minus some. The repertoire holds approximately 82,000 clones, with 87% as singletons. The sample here was CD4+ or CD8+ T cells sorted from blood, taken in a trial of the OX40 agonist ivuxolimab. Receptor source: an adult with an advanced solid tumor such as melanoma, head and neck, liver or kidney cancer.

The chain combines TRBV9 with TRBJ2-2, with 7 bases matching TRBD2. This CDR3 spans 15 amino acids. Germline V gene sequence: CDR1 SGDLS, CDR2 YYNGEE. V lost 3 bases, J lost 2 bases, and 4 bases stayed unmatched. The DNA for the CDR3 is TGTGCCAGCAGCGGAACTAGCGTTAACACCGGGGAGCTGTTTTTT. Its translation is CASSGTSVNTGELFF. Filled out from reference TRBV9 and TRBJ2-2, the complete variable domain reads DSGVTQTPKHLITATGQRVTLRCSPRSGDLSVYWYQQSLDQGLQFLIQYYNGEERAKGNILERFSAQQFPDLHSELNLSSLELGDSALYFCASSGTSVNTGELFFGEGSRLTVL.

The chain couples TRBV19 to TRBJ1-5, with no clear D. V was shortened by 5 bases and J by 1 base, with 9 bases between the two germline ends. The CDR3 extends over 14 amino acids. From germline, CDR1 is LNHDA and CDR2 SQIVND (reference sequence). Here the CDR3 reads CASSPGGSNQPQHF. CDR3 sequence (DNA): TGTGCCAGTAGTCCAGGTGGGAGCAATCAGCCCCAGCATTTT.

This clone has just one count. The chain joins TRBV5-1 to TRBJ2-1; 12 bases match TRBD2. Germline V CDR1 and CDR2: SGHRS, YFSETQ. Unmatched junction bases numbered 0, after V lost 1 base and J lost 7 bases. The CDR3 extends over 14 amino acids. CDR3 region: CASSLTSGRNEQFF. CDR3 nucleotides: TGCGCCAGCAGCTTGACTAGCGGGAGGAATGAGCAGTTCTTC.

The rearrangement joins TRBV29-1 to TRBJ2-7; D may be TRBD2 (6 bases). The CDR3 is 13 amino acids. V gave up 5 bases and J gave up 0 bases, with 11 bases separating them. CDR1 and CDR2 from the germline V gene are SQVTM and ANQGSEA. CDR3 DNA sequence: TGCAGCGTTTATAGGACTAACTCCTACGAGCAGTACTTC. It is translated as CSVYRTNSYEQYF.

This clone was seen a handful of times. The CDR3 coding sequence is TGTGCCTGGACCCAGGGGAACGGGGAGCTGTTTTTT. This gives the protein CAWTQGNGELFF. V usage is TRBV30 and J usage is TRBJ2-2, with D possibly being TRBD1 (6 bases). Germline V gene lookup returns CDR1 GTSNPN and CDR2 SVGIG (reference sequence). The CDR3 consists of 12 residues. The ends were cut back, 4 bases at V and 7 bases at J, with 10 bases in the middle.

This chain links TRBV6-1 with TRBJ2-1; 7 nucleotides line up with TRBD2. V lost 6 bases and J lost 3; bases outside the gene matches: 5. The germline gives CDR1 MNHNS, CDR2 SASEGT. This CDR3 spans 14 amino acids. This chain's CDR3 is CASRAGTNYNEQFF. DNA of the CDR3: TGTGCCAGCAGGGCCGGGACTAACTACAATGAGCAGTTCTTC.

Here the CDR3 DNA reads TGTGCCAGCTCACCGCGGACTAGCGGGAGTACAGATACGCAGTATTTT. This gives the protein CASSPRTSGSTDTQYF. J is TRBJ2-3 and V is TRBV18; 13 nucleotides align to TRBD2. V dropped 3 bases and J dropped 3; count of bases not matched to a gene: 3. CDR3 length: 16 amino acids. Germline values: CDR1 KGHSH, CDR2 LQKENI.

The gene calls are TRBV30 and TRBJ2-7; D tentatively fits TRBD1 or TRBD2 (5 bases each). V was pared by 2 bases and J by 2 bases, with 10 bases between. Germline values: CDR1 GTSNPN, CDR2 SVGIG (reference sequence). This CDR3 comprises 13 residues. The chain's CDR3 is CAWSPGRAYEQYF. The CDR3 region has the DNA TGTGCCTGGAGTCCGGGACGGGCCTACGAGCAGTACTTC. The full variable domain, with the rest looked up from reference TRBV30 and TRBJ2-7, is SQTIHQWPATLVQPVGSPLSLECTVEGTSNPNLYWYRQAAGRGLQLLFYSVGIGQISSEVPQNLSASRPQDRQFILSSKKLLLSDSGFYLCAWSPGRAYEQYFGPGTRLTVT.

The chain has TRBV5-6 and TRBJ2-2; D call uncertain. With 4 bases removed from V and 5 bases from J, the gap between germline ends came to 3 bases. Per germline, CDR1 SGHDT and CDR2 YYEEEE. The CDR3 sequence is 11 residues long. The CDR3 reads CASSRTGELFF. In nucleotides, the CDR3 is TGTGCCAGCAGCAGGACCGGGGAGCTGTTTTTT. Combining the CDR3 with reference TRBV5-6 and TRBJ2-2 gives the whole variable domain DAGVTQSPTHLIKTRGQQVTLRCSPKSGHDTVSWYQQALGQGPQFIFQYYEEEERQRGNFPDRFSGHQFPNYSSELNVNALLLGDSALYLCASSRTGELFFGEGSRLTVL.